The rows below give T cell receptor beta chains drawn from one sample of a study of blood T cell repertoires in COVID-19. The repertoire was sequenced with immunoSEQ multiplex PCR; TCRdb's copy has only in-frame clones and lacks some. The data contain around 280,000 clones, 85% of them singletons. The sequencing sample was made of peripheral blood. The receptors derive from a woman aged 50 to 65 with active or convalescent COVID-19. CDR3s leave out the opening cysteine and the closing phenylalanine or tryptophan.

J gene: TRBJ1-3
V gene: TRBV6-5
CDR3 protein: ASSYSTGTGVNTIY

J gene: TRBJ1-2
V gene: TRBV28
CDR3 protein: ASSTPRDRVYGYT

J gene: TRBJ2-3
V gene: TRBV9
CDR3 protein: ASSAQVTDTQY

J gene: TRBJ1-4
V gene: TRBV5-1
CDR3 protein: ASSYRAAGQGYRPTNEKLF

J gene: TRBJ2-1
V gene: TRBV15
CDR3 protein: ATSRGTGGSYNEQF

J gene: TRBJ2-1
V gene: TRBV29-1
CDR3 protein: SVPTGSSYNEQF

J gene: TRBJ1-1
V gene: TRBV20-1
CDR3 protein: SASDSLNTEAF

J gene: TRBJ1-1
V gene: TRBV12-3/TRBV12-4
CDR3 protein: ASSLTGPTEAF

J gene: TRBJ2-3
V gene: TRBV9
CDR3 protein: ASSVDRASGIDTQY

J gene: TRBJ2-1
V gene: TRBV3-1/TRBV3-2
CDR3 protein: ASGRGGSYNEQF

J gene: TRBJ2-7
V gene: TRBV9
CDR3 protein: ASSVEGGAAYEQY

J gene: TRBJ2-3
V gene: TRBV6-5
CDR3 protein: ASSRSGRGADTQY

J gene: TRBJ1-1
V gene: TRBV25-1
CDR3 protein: ASSELGALTGSAF

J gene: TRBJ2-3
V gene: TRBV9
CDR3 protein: ASSDRSGASTDTQY

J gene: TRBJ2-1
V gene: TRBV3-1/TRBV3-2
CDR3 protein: ASSQAGGVNEQF

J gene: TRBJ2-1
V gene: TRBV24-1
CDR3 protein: ATSDFGSGRYNEQF

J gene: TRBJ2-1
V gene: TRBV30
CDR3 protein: AWRLAGGKSYNEQF

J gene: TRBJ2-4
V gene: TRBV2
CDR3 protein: ASSEEGGGDIQY

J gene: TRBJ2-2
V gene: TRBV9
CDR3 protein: ASSVPVSGELF

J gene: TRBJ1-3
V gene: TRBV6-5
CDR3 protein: ASSLQGRAGNTIY

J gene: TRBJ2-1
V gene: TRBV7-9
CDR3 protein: ASSISGRADEQF

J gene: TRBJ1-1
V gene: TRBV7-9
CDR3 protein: ASRADIKNAF

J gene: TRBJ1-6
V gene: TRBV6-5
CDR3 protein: ASSTGGNYNSPLH

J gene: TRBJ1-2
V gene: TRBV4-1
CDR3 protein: ASSQEIRGNYGYT

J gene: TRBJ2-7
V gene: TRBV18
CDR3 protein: ASSPSLAGVIEQY

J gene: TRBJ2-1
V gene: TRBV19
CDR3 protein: ASSIRGGTYNEQF

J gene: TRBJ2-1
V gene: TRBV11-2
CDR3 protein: ASSLNLGAGSYNEQF

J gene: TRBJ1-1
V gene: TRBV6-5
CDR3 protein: ASRRQVQNTEAF

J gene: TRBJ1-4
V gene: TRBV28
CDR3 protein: ASSPWTGSFEKLF

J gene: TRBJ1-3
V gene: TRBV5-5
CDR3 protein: ASSLDRLNTIY

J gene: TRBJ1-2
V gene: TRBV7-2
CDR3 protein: ASSPRGGDYYGYT

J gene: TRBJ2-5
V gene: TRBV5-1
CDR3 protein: ASSGGTSGSPMGETQY

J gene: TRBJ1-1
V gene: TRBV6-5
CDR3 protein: ASSQMGAVNTEAF